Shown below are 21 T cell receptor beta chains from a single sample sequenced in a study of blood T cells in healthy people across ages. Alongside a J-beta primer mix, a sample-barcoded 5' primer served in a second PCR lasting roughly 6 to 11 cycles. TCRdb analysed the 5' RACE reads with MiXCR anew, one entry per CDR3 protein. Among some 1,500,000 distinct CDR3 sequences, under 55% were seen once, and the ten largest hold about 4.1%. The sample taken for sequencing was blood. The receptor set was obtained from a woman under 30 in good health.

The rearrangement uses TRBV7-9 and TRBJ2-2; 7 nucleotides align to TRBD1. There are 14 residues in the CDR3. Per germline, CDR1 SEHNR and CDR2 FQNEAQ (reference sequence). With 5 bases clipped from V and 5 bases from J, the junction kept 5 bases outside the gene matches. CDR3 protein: CASSPGTDTGELFF. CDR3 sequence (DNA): TGTGCCAGCAGCCCAGGGACAGATACCGGGGAGCTGTTTTTT.

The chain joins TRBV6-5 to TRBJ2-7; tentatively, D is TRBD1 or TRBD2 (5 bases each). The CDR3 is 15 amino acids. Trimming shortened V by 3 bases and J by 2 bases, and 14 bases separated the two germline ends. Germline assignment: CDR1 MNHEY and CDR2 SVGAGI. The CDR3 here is CASSYRDVNPYEQYF. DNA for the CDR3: TGTGCCAGCAGTTATAGGGACGTCAACCCCTACGAGCAGTACTTC.

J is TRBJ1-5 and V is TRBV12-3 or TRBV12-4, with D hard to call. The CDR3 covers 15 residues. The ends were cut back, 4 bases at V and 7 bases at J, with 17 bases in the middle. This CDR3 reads CASSCARRGQQPQHF. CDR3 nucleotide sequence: TGTGCCAGCAGTTGTGCCAGGAGAGGTCAACAGCCCCAGCATTTT.

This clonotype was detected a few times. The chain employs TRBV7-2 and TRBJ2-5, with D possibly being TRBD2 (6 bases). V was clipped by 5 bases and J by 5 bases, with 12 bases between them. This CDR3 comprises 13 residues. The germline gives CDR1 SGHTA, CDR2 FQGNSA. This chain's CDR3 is CASSKGGGETQYF. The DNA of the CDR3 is TGTGCCAGCAGCAAGGGCGGAGGGGAGACCCAGTACTTC.

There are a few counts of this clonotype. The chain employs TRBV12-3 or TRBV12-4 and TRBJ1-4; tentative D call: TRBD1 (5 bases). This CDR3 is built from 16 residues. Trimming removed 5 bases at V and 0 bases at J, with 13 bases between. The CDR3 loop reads CASSIYVGPTNEKLFF. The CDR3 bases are TGTGCCAGCAGTATCTATGTGGGACCAACTAATGAAAAACTGTTTTTT.

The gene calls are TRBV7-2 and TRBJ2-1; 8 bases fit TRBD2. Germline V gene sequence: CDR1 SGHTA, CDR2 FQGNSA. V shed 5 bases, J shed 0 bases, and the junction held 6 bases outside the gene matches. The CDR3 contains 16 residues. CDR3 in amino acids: CASSKTSASSYNEQFF. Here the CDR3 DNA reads TGTGCCAGCAGCAAGACTAGCGCTAGCTCCTACAATGAGCAGTTCTTC.

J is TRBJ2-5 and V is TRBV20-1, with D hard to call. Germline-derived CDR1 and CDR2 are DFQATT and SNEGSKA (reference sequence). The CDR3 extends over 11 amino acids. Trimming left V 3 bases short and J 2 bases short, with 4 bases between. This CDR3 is CSAREQETQYF. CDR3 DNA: TGCAGTGCTAGGGAACAAGAGACCCAGTACTTC.

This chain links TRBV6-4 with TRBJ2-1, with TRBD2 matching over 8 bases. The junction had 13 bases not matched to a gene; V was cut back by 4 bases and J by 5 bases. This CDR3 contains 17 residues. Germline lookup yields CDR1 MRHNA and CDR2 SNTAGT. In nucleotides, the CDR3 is TGTGCCAGCAGTGTTCGGGCGGGAGGATTTTTTAACAATGAGCAGTTCTTC. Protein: CASSVRAGGFFNNEQFF.

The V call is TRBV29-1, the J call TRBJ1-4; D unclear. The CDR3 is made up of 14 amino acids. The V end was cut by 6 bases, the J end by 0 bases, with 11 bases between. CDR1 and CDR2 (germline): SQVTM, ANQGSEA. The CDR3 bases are TGCAGCGTCCAAAGCTTTGCAACTAATGAAAAACTGTTTTTT. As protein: CSVQSFATNEKLFF.

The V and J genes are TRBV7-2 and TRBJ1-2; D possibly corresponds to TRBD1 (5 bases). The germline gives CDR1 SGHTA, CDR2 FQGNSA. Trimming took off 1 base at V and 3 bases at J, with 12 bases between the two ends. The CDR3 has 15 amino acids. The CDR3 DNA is TGTGCCAGCAGCTTAGGTGTGGGGACCTACTATGGCTACACCTTC. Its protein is CASSLGVGTYYGYTF.

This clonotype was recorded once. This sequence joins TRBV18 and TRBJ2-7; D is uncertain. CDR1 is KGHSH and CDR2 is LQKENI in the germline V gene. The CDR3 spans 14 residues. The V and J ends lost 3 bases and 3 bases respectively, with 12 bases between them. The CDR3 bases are TGTGCCAGCTCACCGGGGAAGGTCTTCTACGAGCAGTACTTC. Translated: CASSPGKVFYEQYF.

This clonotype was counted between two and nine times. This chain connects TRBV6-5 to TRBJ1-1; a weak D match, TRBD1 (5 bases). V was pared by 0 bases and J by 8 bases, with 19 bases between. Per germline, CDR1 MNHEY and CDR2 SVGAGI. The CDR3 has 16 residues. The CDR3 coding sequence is TGTGCCAGCAGTTACTCAAGTGGCTCAGGGACCCCCGAAGCTTTCTTT. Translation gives CASSYSSGSGTPEAFF.

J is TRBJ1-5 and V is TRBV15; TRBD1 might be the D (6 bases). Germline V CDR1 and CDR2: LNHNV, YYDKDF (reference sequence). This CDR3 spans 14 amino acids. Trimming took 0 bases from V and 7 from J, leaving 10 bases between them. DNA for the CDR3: TGTGCCACCAGCAGAGATTTGGGGGGCCAGCCCCAGCATTTT. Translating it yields CATSRDLGGQPQHF.

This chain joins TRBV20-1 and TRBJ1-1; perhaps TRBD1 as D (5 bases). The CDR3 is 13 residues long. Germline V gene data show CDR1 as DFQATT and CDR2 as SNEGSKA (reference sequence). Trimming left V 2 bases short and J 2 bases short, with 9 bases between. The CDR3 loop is CSARMGTNTEAFF. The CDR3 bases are TGCAGTGCTAGAATGGGGACTAACACTGAAGCTTTCTTT.

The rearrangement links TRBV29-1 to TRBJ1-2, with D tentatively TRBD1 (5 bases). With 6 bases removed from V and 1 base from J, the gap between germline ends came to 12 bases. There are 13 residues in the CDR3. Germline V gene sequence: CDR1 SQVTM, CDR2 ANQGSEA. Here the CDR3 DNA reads TGCAGCGTCCTGGACACCTATAACTATGGCTACACCTTC. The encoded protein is CSVLDTYNYGYTF.

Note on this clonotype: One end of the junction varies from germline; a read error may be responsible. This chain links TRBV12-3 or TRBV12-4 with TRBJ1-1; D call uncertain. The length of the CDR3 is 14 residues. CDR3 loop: CASSLVDLNTEDFF. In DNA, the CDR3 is TGTGCCAGCAGTTTGGTGGATTTGAACACTGAAGATTTCTTT.

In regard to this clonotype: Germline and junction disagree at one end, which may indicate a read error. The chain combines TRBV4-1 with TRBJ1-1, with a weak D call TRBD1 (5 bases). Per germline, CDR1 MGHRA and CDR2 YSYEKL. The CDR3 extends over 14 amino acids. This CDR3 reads CAGSQAGGNTEAFF. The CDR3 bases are TGCGCCGGCAGCCAAGCGGGGGGAAACACTGAAGCTTTCTTT.

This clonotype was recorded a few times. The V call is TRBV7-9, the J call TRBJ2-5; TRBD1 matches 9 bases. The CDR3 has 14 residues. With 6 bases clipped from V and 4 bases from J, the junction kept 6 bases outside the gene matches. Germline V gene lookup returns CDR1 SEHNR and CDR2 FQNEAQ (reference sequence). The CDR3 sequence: CASSSGQGGETQYF. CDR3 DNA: TGTGCCAGCAGTTCGGGACAGGGTGGAGAGACCCAGTACTTC.

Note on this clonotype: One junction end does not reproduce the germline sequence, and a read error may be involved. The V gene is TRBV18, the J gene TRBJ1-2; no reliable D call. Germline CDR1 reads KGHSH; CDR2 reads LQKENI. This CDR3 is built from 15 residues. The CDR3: CASSPRPDLNSGYTF. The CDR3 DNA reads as TGTGCCAGCTCACCACGGCCGGACTTAAACTCTGGCTACACCTTC.

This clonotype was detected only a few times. The CDR3 loop is CSALLTPTDTQYF. The CDR3 DNA sequence: TGCAGTGCGCTACTAACCCCCACAGATACGCAGTATTTT. The gene calls are TRBV20-1 and TRBJ2-3, with D hard to call. The CDR3 has 13 residues. V was cut by 6 bases and J by 2 bases, with 12 bases left in between. Germline CDR1 is DFQATT and CDR2 is SNEGSKA (reference sequence).

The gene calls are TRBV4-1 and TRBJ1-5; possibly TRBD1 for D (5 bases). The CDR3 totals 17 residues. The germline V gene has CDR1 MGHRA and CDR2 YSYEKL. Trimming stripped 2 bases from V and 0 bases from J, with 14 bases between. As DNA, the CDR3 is TGCGCCAGCAGCCAACTTCTCGGGGGGTATAGCAATCAGCCCCAGCATTTT. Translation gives CASSQLLGGYSNQPQHF.